This is a list of T cell receptor beta chains from one sample in a study of response to subunit inactivated influenza vaccine. One entry per CDR3 protein, called by TCRdb with MiXCR from the RT-PCR reads. Of about 540,000 distinct CDR3 sequences listed, around 25% are singletons. These data were also reused for a study on T cells expressing NK-cell markers.

Source: CD4+ T cells sorted from PBMCs, taken roughly 12 days after vaccination. The receptor set was obtained from a man aged 45 to 65 who received an inactivated influenza vaccine. Each CDR3 is given with its conserved first and last residue. The D gene is left open where the match is weak. The listing skips clone size in some rows; elsewhere it reads once, few, many or a size class.

v_call	clone_size	d_call	j_call	cdr3_aa	cdr3_nt
TRBV7-2	.	.	TRBJ1-5	CASSLGWVTTPQHF	TGTGCCAGCAGCTTAGGGTGGGTTACTACGCCCCAGCATTTT
TRBV5-6	few	.	TRBJ2-7	CASRLEPTDYEQYF	TGTGCCAGCAGACTCGAGCCGACAGACTACGAGCAGTACTTC
TRBV12-3/TRBV12-4	many	.	TRBJ1-2	CASSLARGYGYTF	TGTGCCAGCAGTTTAGCGCGAGGCTATGGCTACACCTTC
TRBV28	few	TRBD2	TRBJ2-1	CASRSGGSPEFF	TGTGCCAGCAGGTCGGGCGGGAGTCCTGAGTTCTTC
TRBV20-1	few	.	TRBJ2-7	CSASPSSGTGEQYF	TGCAGTGCTTCACCCTCTTCAGGGACTGGCGAGCAGTACTTC
TRBV20-1	.	TRBD2	TRBJ2-1	CSARPGLAVYNEQFF	TGCAGTGCTCGTCCGGGACTAGCGGTCTACAATGAGCAGTTCTTC
TRBV20-1	.	.	TRBJ2-2	CSASTGQGLGELFF	TGCAGTGCTTCCACGGGACAAGGGCTTGGGGAGCTGTTTTTT
TRBV10-3	.	.	TRBJ1-4	CAISKGTATNEKLFF	TGTGCCATCAGTAAAGGGACCGCAACTAATGAAAAACTGTTTTTT
TRBV11-2	few	.	TRBJ2-7	CASSLVRFYEQYF	TGTGCCAGCAGCTTAGTTCGGTTCTACGAGCAGTACTTC
TRBV7-2	.	TRBD1	TRBJ2-5	CASSHRQGQETQYF	TGTGCCAGCAGCCACAGACAGGGCCAAGAGACCCAGTACTTC
TRBV7-9	.	TRBD1	TRBJ1-6	CASSPGGEASPLHF	TGTGCCAGCAGCCCAGGGGGCGAGGCCTCACCCCTCCACTTT